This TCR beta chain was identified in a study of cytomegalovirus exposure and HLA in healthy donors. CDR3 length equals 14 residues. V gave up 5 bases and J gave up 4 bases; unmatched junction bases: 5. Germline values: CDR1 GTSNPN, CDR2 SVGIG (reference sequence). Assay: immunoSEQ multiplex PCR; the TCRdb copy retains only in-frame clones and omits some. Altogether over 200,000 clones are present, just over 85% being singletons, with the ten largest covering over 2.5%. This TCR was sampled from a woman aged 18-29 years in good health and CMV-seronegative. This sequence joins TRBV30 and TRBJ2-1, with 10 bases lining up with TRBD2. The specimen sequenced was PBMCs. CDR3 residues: CAWGGTSAYNEQFF. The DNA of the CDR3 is TGTGCCTGGGGGGGGACTAGCGCTTACAATGAGCAGTTCTTC. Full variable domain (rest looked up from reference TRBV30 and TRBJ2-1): SQTIHQWPATLVQPVGSPLSLECTVEGTSNPNLYWYRQAAGRGLQLLFYSVGIGQISSEVPQNLSASRPQDRQFILSSKKLLLSDSGFYLCAWGGTSAYNEQFFGPGTRLTVL.